This T cell receptor (beta chain) emerged from a study of cytomegalovirus exposure and HLA in healthy donors. About the research overall: As an earlier analysis found, some 170 million T cells yielded about 120 million unique TCR beta sequences. Whole-study findings and limits: With later analysis, a missense DCLRE1C variant became linked to TCR beta V- and J-gene trimming. The analysis excluded some indistinguishable V segments, including TRBV6-2 and TRBV6-3.

CDR3 length equals 13 residues. CDR1 SQVTM and CDR2 ANQGSEA come from the germline V gene. The PCR had 60 Vbeta and 13 Jbeta primers. The data were produced by immunoSEQ multiplex PCR, yet TCRdb's version contains in-frame clones alone and is incomplete. The sample lists 70,000 to 100,000 clones, about four fifths occurring once. Of note for this clone: Antigen specificity is unknown.

The TCR comes from a man between 50 and 59 years old in good health and CMV-seropositive. The V call is TRBV29-1, the J call TRBJ2-5; TRBD1 aligns across 8 bases. The J call may be wrong; the DNA end is better matched by TRBJ2-7. Specimen: PBMCs. This CDR3 reads CSVVPGGGDEQYF. The CDR3 nucleotides read TGCAGCGTTGTCCCAGGGGGCGGCGACGAGCAGTACTTC.